This TCR beta chain was recorded in a study of identical twins (dated by TCRdb to about 2016). Some background on the complete study: To test whether fetal clonotypes persist, the study used deep sequencing on TCR alpha and beta repertoires from monozygotic twins, unrelated adults of various ages, and cord blood. To rule out contamination, replicate twin experiments were performed at different times with different library preparation protocols.

This clonotype has just a few counts. No cognate antigen has been identified for it. Base quality data are lacking; no much larger clone is found one base away. The investigation overall reported the following: Compared with coincidental sharing between unrelated individuals, out-of-frame TCR alpha sequences shared between twins showed an excess of sequences with low generation probability. Fewer insertions were carried by abundant cord blood beta clonotypes, a similar but weaker trend appeared in young adult naive repertoires, and no such trend appeared in memory repertoires. Zero-insertion analyses could be partly confounded by invariant T cells such as MAIT and iNKT, though diverse VJ usage argued against such confounding for most clonotypes. Because the same donors could not be followed over many years, the conclusions depended on cross-sectional statistical analysis. In monozygotic twins, out-of-frame TCR alpha sharing was systematically underestimated by recombination models, although the models agreed with sharing between unrelated individuals. A weaker excess of twin sharing was found in beta out-of-frame sequences because the signal-to-noise ratio was lowered by fewer shared sequences.

Library creation used 5' RACE. Sequencing relied on an Illumina HiSeq 2000. A universal primer binding site was introduced by template switching, and a unique molecular identifier was present in the final cDNA, enabling accurate counting of TCR cDNA molecules. Specific primers in the conserved constant-segment region were used to synthesize first-strand cDNA for TCR alpha and beta chains. To control for contamination, every cDNA library carried two barcodes: a SMART-Mk sample barcode plus Illumina barcodes. TruSeq adapter sequences, together with Illumina sample barcodes, were added in two successive PCR steps. TCR alpha and beta cDNA libraries were sequenced on the Illumina HiSeq platform with custom primers. On the authors' methods: MiGEC processed the raw reads to extract unique molecular identifiers, while MiXCR was used to determine the CDR3 positions. For each individual, recombination models were inferred using an EM algorithm with the repgenHMM and IGoR tools. Shared clonotype analysis was performed with the tcR package in R, normalizing sharing by the product of cloneset sizes. To study raw recombination free of thymic and clonal selection effects, out-of-frame nonproductive sequences were analyzed. TCRdb reanalyzed the raw reads on its own, using fastp at Q25 for trimming and MiXCR for clone calling, and kept in-frame beta chains. Rows with one shared CDR3 protein collapse into an entry with the most common genes and DNA. What appears here as the V and J calls and clone size reflects TCRdb's work, not the paper's. Present in this sample are 450,000 or so distinct CDR3 sequences, approximately 15% of which were seen just once. About 0.52% of the sample lies in the top ten.

CDR1 MDHEN and CDR2 SYDVKM are derived from the germline V gene. At the junction V is shortened by 6 bases and J by 8 bases, with 19 bases in between. From the cysteine through the phenylalanine, the CDR3 covers 14 amino acids. This entry keeps only the CDR3 DNA: 42 bases, framed from base 1. Every donor in the study was a healthy Caucasian. The twin cohort comprised three pairs of female monozygotic twins, all aged roughly 18 to 29 years. CD4+ and CD8+ T cell populations were isolated with positive isolation kits from Invitrogen. This sample also belongs to another study, concerning yellow fever vaccine responses in identical twins. That second report states: According to the authors, in identical twins the way T cells responded to vaccination appeared partly convergent and partly personalized. In identical twins, the study followed T cell clones that responded to the vaccine with precision.

The receptor chain draws on TRBV28 and TRBJ1-2; matching of 6 bases hints at TRBD1 as the D gene. Specimen: CD4+ T cells sorted from blood. The receptor comes from a woman between 18 and 30 years old in good health. The DNA sequence is as follows: TGTGCCAGCAGATCAACAGGGAGGGAGAAGGGCTACACCTTC. It encodes CASRSTGREKGYTF.